Presented here are 3 T cell receptor beta chains from one specimen sequenced in a study of human T cells and chemical hapten exposure. Time point in this sample: patch test 1, 2 weeks after DPC sensitization. Treatment here: therapeutic diphenylcyclopropenone sensitization with weekly scalp DPC. MiXCR was run by TCRdb on the RACE reads, yielding one entry per CDR3 protein. Of roughly 200,000 distinct CDR3 sequences in the sample, around 22% were seen once. Sample: whole blood, taken in connection with sensitization to the hapten diphenylcyclopropenone (DPC). The origin of the receptors is a woman aged 50 to 65 with alopecia areata. Some clones in this sample may be carry-over from other donors' samples.

This clonotype was recorded a few times. The rearrangement joins TRBV6-5 to TRBJ1-5, with D tentatively TRBD1 (5 bases). The CDR3 has 18 amino acids. Germline CDR1 is MNHEY and CDR2 is SVGAGI. V was cut by 6 bases and J by 6 bases, with 27 bases left in between. The CDR3, as DNA: TGTGCCAGCAGCCAAAGCGCACCGGGACTAGGGCGGGTTCAGCCCCAGCATTTT. It encodes CASSQSAPGLGRVQPQHF.

This CDR3 reads CATDRDYGGNEQFF. The CDR3 bases are TGTGCCACAGACCGGGACTACGGGGGGAATGAGCAGTTCTTC. The chain recombines TRBV15 with TRBJ2-1, with 7 positions matching TRBD2. V was clipped by 9 bases and J by 7 bases; unmatched bases: 12. Germline values: CDR1 LNHNV, CDR2 YYDKDF (reference sequence). This CDR3 contains 14 residues.

The rearrangement links TRBV29-1 to TRBJ2-2; tentatively, D is TRBD1 or TRBD2 (6 bases each). Germline lookup yields CDR1 SQVTM and CDR2 ANQGSEA. The length of the CDR3 is 15 residues. Trimming took 4 bases from V and 6 from J, leaving 18 bases between them. The CDR3 coding sequence is TGCAGCGTTGTACTGGGCGGAGGGGGATCCGGGGAGCTGTTTTTT. Its protein is CSVVLGGGGSGELFF.